This T cell receptor (beta chain) was profiled in a study of blood T cell repertoires in COVID-19. Trimming cost V 1 base and J 7 bases, with 14 bases left between them. Germline CDR1 reads MGHRA; CDR2 reads YSYEKL. The CDR3 is 15 residues long. Original data processing: Quantification of nucleated cells was approximated via reference gene primer amplification. The assay was immunoSEQ multiplex PCR, and TCRdb's table has in-frame clones only and misses some. The V and J calls and the clone size are those of that table, but D and trimming were determined from the DNA. In the table there are some 71,000 clones, about nine tenths of which are singletons. This clone was detected a few times.

The chain links TRBV4-1 to TRBJ2-1; weak D call: TRBD1 (5 bases). This TCR was recovered from a man under 40 with acute or convalescent COVID-19. Sequencing was done on a sample of peripheral blood. The CDR3 region is CASSQGRAGKNEQFF. The CDR3 coding sequence is TGCGCCAGCAGCCAAGGAAGAGCAGGGAAAAATGAGCAGTTCTTC.